The 25 T cell receptor beta chains below come from one sample, sequenced in a study of blood T cells in healthy people across ages. Through a sample-barcoded 5' primer and a J-beta primer mix, a second PCR was run for roughly 6 to 12 cycles. Via MiXCR, TCRdb re-called the 5' RACE reads, giving one row per CDR3 protein. The sample lists around 940,000 distinct CDR3 sequences; 45% to 60% were seen once. Material for sequencing was blood. The receptors originated from a woman aged 55-69 years in good health.

Here the CDR3 reads CATSRGTGRATDTQYF. The CDR3, as DNA: TGTGCCACCAGCAGAGGGACAGGGCGAGCGACAGATACGCAGTATTTT. The J gene is TRBJ2-3, the V gene TRBV15, with 8 bases matching TRBD1. This CDR3 is 16 amino acids long. The germline V gene has CDR1 LNHNV and CDR2 YYDKDF (reference sequence). The V segment lost 1 base and the J segment 3 bases; nucleotides outside the gene matches: 6.

Worth noting for this clonotype: Germline and junction disagree at one end, which may indicate a read error. The V call is TRBV12-3 or TRBV12-4, the J call TRBJ2-7; 7 bases are a match to TRBD2. The CDR3 runs 17 residues. The CDR3 DNA is TGTGCCAGCAGTTTTAGGGAGCTGGGACTACCAGCCTACGAGCGGTACTTC. Its translation: CASSFRELGLPAYERYF.

The chain recombines TRBV6-2 or TRBV6-3 with TRBJ2-5; D gene uncertain. Germline V gene data show CDR1 as MNHEY and CDR2 as SVGEGT. The CDR3 has 15 amino acids. V shed 6 bases and J shed 1 base, with 15 bases lying between them. CDR3 residues: CASRLPGPFQETQYF. Here the CDR3 DNA reads TGTGCCAGCAGACTCCCGGGTCCCTTCCAAGAGACCCAGTACTTC.

This chain links TRBV7-3 with TRBJ2-2; D uncertain. Looked up from germline, CDR1 is SGHTA and CDR2 is FQGTGA. The CDR3 has 12 residues. V gave up 11 bases and J gave up 6 bases, with 13 bases separating them. The CDR3 is CASSWGSGELFF. CDR3 nucleotide sequence: TGTGCCTCCTCTTGGGGTTCCGGGGAGCTGTTTTTT. Using reference TRBV7-3 and TRBJ2-2 for the parts outside the CDR3, the full variable domain is GAGVSQTPSNKVTEKGKYVELRCDPISGHTALYWYRQSLGQGPEFLIYFQGTGAADDSGLPNDRFFAVRPEGSVSTLKIQRTERGDSAVYLCASSWGSGELFFGEGSRLTVL.

This clonotype was seen more than once but under ten times. Written as DNA, the CDR3 is TGTGCCAGCAGTCCTAGGACCTCGAGGAGCTCCTACAATGAGCAGTTCTTC. Translated, it gives CASSPRTSRSSYNEQFF. The chain carries TRBV12-3 or TRBV12-4 and TRBJ2-1; D is undetermined. With 5 bases removed from V and 0 bases from J, the gap between germline ends came to 17 bases. The CDR3 sequence is 17 residues long.

This chain joins TRBV4-3 and TRBJ2-7; tentative D call: TRBD1 (5 bases). There are 14 residues in the CDR3. The germline V gene encodes CDR1 LGHNA and CDR2 YSLEER. Trimming took off 0 bases at V and 5 bases at J, with 11 bases between the two ends. Here the CDR3 DNA reads TGCGCCAGCAGCCAAGATGCAGGGAACGACGAGCAGTACTTC. It encodes CASSQDAGNDEQYF.

Only a few counts were recorded for this clonotype. V is TRBV6-2 or TRBV6-3 and J is TRBJ2-1; no definite D call. The germline V gene encodes CDR1 MNHEY and CDR2 SVGEGT. This CDR3 has 12 residues. Trimming shortened V by 7 bases and J by 6 bases, and 10 bases separated the two germline ends. In nucleotides, the CDR3 is TGTGCCAGCACATTTACCCTCAATGAGCAGTTCTTC. Translating gives CASTFTLNEQFF.

This chain uses TRBV5-5 with TRBJ2-4, with D perhaps matching TRBD1 or TRBD2 (6 bases each). The CDR3 is 12 residues long. Germline CDR1 SGHKS, CDR2 YYEKEE (reference sequence). V lost 5 bases and J 13 bases, leaving 16 bases between the germline ends. CDR3 loop: CASSWPEGEQYF. The CDR3 DNA is TGTGCCAGCAGTTGGCCGGAGGGGGAGCAGTACTTC.

This chain connects TRBV6-5 to TRBJ2-7; 8 positions match TRBD1. Looked up from germline, CDR1 is MNHEY and CDR2 is SVGAGI. Losses at the gene ends were 0 bases for V and 2 bases for J; bases not matched to a gene: 9. CDR3 size: 17 residues. The CDR3 protein is CASSYSWAGTGAYEQYF. The CDR3 nucleotides read TGTGCCAGCAGTTACTCTTGGGCTGGGACAGGAGCCTACGAGCAGTACTTC.

Worth noting for this clonotype: A single base separates this from a much larger clone, so it may be a read error. The chain recombines TRBV20-1 with TRBJ2-1, with TRBD2 matching over 11 bases. CDR3 length: 17 residues. The V gene end was trimmed by 6 bases and the J gene end by 5 bases; junction bases not matched to a gene: 15. The germline V gene has CDR1 DFQATT and CDR2 SNEGSKA (reference sequence). The CDR3 DNA sequence: TGCAGTGCCCCCCAGCTAGCGGGAGGTCGACGGGACAATGAGCAGTTCTTC. Residues: CSAPQLAGGRRDNEQFF.

The gene calls are TRBV28 and TRBJ2-7; D perhaps matches TRBD1 (6 bases). The tail of the sequence fits TRBJ2-5 better, so the J call may be wrong. CDR1 MDHEN and CDR2 SYDVKM come from the germline V gene. The CDR3 is 15 amino acids. The CDR3 bases are TGTGCCAGCAGTTTAATCGTCGGGACAAGGGGGACCCAGTACTTC. Translating it yields CASSLIVGTRGTQYF.

This clonotype was counted a few times. The chain is built from TRBV7-2 and TRBJ2-7; TRBD2 matches at 7 bases. This CDR3 contains 15 residues. Germline values: CDR1 SGHTA, CDR2 FQGNSA. The junction had 7 bases not matched to a gene; V was cut back by 1 base and J by 4 bases. The CDR3 protein is CASSLDAGDGYEQYF. The CDR3 DNA reads TGTGCCAGCAGCTTAGATGCGGGAGACGGGTACGAGCAGTACTTC.

This clonotype was detected only a few times. The rearrangement uses TRBV15 and TRBJ2-7, with 9 positions matching TRBD1. The V gene end was trimmed by 0 bases and the J gene end by 6 bases; junction bases not matched to a gene: 9. This CDR3 is 16 amino acids long. Per germline, CDR1 LNHNV and CDR2 YYDKDF (reference sequence). The CDR3 nucleotides are TGTGCCACCAGCAGAGATCCAAGGACAGGGGCTGGCGAGCAGTACTTC. Its protein product is CATSRDPRTGAGEQYF.

The chain recombines TRBV7-2 with TRBJ2-7; D gene ambiguous. The germline V gene has CDR1 SGHTA and CDR2 FQGNSA. The CDR3 is 15 amino acids. Trimming stripped 1 base from V and 3 bases from J, with 13 bases between. The DNA for the CDR3 is TGTGCCAGCAGCTTAGTGAGTTGGTCCGACTACGAGCAGTACTTC. This encodes CASSLVSWSDYEQYF.

In its sample, this clonotype was seen a few times. The V call is TRBV5-5, the J call TRBJ2-3; D not certain. Trimming took off 1 base at V and 1 base at J, with 10 bases between the two ends. The CDR3 sequence is 15 residues long. The germline V gene has CDR1 SGHKS and CDR2 YYEKEE (reference sequence). The CDR3 DNA is TGTGCCAGCAGCTTGTTGGGTTCCGGCACAGATACGCAGTATTTT. This codes for CASSLLGSGTDTQYF.

The V gene is TRBV2, the J gene TRBJ2-2, with 12 nucleotides matching TRBD2. The germline CDR1 and CDR2 sequences are SNHLY and FYNNEI. V lost 5 bases to trimming and J lost 7 bases; unmatched junction nucleotides: 11. This CDR3 is built from 17 residues. The CDR3 nucleotides read TGTGCCAGCAGTCGCCCCGGACTAGCGGGAATGTTCGGGGAGCTGTTTTTT. Translating gives CASSRPGLAGMFGELFF.

This clonotype has just one count. This chain joins TRBV20-1 and TRBJ2-3; 10 bases map to TRBD2. The junction had 7 bases not matched to a gene; V was cut back by 6 bases and J by 4 bases. The CDR3 runs 14 residues. Germline CDR1 is DFQATT and CDR2 is SNEGSKA (reference sequence). This CDR3 reads CSAAGTSAADTQYF. Here the CDR3 DNA reads TGCAGTGCGGCCGGGACTAGCGCCGCAGATACGCAGTATTTT.

This clonotype occurred a few times. V gene TRBV7-9 combines with J gene TRBJ2-1; no definite D call. Looked up from germline, CDR1 is SEHNR and CDR2 is FQNEAQ (reference sequence). Trimming shortened V by 2 bases and J by 7 bases, and 9 bases separated the two germline ends. The CDR3 runs to 13 residues. The CDR3 DNA sequence: TGTGCCAGCAGCTTATTCACACGGAATGAGCAGTTCTTC. It specifies CASSLFTRNEQFF.

This clonotype appeared a few times. This chain uses TRBV29-1 with TRBJ2-7; D not resolved. Germline values: CDR1 SQVTM, CDR2 ANQGSEA. The CDR3 is 11 residues long. Trimming left V 8 bases short and J 5 bases short, with 13 bases between. CDR3 bases: TGCAGCATCTCTTGGGGTGACGAGCAGTACTTC. It is translated as CSISWGDEQYF.

In its sample, this clonotype was seen a few times. This chain uses TRBV29-1 with TRBJ2-3; TRBD2 agrees at 8 bases. The ends lost 6 bases at V and 4 bases at J; junction bases unmatched: 12. The CDR3 totals 15 residues. Germline V CDR1 and CDR2: SQVTM, ANQGSEA. The CDR3 protein is CSVQTGGEDPDTQYF. The CDR3 region has the DNA TGCAGCGTCCAAACGGGGGGGGAGGACCCAGATACGCAGTATTTT.

This clonotype was detected a few times. The chain is built from TRBV6-2 or TRBV6-3 and TRBJ1-5; D gene ambiguous. The CDR3 extends over 12 amino acids. V lost 7 bases and J lost 9, with 13 bases in between. In germline, CDR1 is MNHEY, CDR2 SVGEGT. The CDR3 sequence is CASNQPPAPQHF. The CDR3 coding sequence is TGTGCCAGCAATCAACCCCCAGCGCCCCAGCATTTT.

Turning to this clonotype: Sequence at one end of the junction differs from germline and may be a read error. The chain has TRBV6-6 and TRBJ2-5; 9 nucleotides agree with TRBD1. The CDR3 is 14 amino acids. Germline values: CDR1 MNHNY, CDR2 SVGAGI (reference sequence). The CDR3 loop is CASKRTGDQGTQYF. In nucleotides, the CDR3 is TGTGCCAGCAAGCGGACAGGGGATCAAGGGACCCAGTACTTC.

This clonotype has ten or more counts. The chain uses TRBV28 and TRBJ2-5, with TRBD1 matching over 7 bases. V gave up 5 bases and J gave up 3 bases; unmatched junction bases: 9. Germline CDR1 is MDHEN and CDR2 is SYDVKM. The CDR3 runs to 15 residues. CDR3 in DNA: TGTGCCAGCAGTGCCCCCAGGGGGTCGGAAGAGACCCAGTACTTC. Translating gives CASSAPRGSEETQYF.

A note on this clonotype: Mismatch with germline at one junction end may stem from a read error. This sequence joins TRBV29-1 and TRBJ1-4; D is unresolved. Germline V CDR1 and CDR2: SQVTM, ANQGSEA. This CDR3 has 15 amino acids. CDR3: CSVTGWEATNEKLFF. In DNA, the CDR3 is TGCAGCGTGACCGGGTGGGAGGCAACTAATGAGAAACTGTTTTTT.

This clonotype was picked up a small number of times. The chain uses TRBV12-3 or TRBV12-4 and TRBJ2-1; 8 positions agree with TRBD2. The V gene end was trimmed by 7 bases and the J gene end by 6 bases; junction bases not matched to a gene: 11. The CDR3 is 15 residues long. CDR3 loop: CASTPRVAGSNEQFF. The DNA of the CDR3 is TGTGCCAGCACCCCTCGGGTAGCGGGGTCCAATGAGCAGTTCTTC.